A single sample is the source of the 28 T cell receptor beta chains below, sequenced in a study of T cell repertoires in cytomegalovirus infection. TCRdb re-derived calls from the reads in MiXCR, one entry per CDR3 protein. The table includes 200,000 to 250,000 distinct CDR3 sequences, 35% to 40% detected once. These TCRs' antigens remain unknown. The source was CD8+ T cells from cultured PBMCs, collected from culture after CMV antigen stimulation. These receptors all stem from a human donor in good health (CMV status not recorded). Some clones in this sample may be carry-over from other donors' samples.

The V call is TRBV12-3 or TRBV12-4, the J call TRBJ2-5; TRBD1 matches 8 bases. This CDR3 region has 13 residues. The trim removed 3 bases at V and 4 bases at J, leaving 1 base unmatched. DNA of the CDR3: TGTGCCAGCAGTTTCAGGGGGCGAGAGACCCAGTACTTC. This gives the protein CASSFRGRETQYF.

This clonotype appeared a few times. The CDR3 loop reads CASSVGGAGNEQFF. In nucleotides, the CDR3 is TGTGCCAGCAGCGTAGGGGGAGCGGGGAATGAGCAGTTCTTC. The chain uses TRBV9 and TRBJ2-1; 7 bases are a match to TRBD2. Germline assignment: CDR1 SGDLS and CDR2 YYNGEE. Unmatched junction bases numbered 4, after V lost 0 bases and J lost 7 bases. The CDR3 is 14 residues long.

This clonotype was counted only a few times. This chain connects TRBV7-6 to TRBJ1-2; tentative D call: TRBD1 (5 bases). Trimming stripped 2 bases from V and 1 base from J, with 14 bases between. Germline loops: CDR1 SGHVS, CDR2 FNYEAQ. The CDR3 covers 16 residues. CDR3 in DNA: TGTGCCAGCAGCTTAAGTTTGGGGCGGAGTAACTATGGCTACACCTTC. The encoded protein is CASSLSLGRSNYGYTF. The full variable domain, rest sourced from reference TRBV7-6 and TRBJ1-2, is GAGVSQSPRYKVTKRGQDVALRCDPISGHVSLYWYRQALGQGPEFLTYFNYEAQQDKSGLPNDRFSAERPEGSISTLTIQRTEQRDSAMYRCASSLSLGRSNYGYTFGSGTRLTVV.

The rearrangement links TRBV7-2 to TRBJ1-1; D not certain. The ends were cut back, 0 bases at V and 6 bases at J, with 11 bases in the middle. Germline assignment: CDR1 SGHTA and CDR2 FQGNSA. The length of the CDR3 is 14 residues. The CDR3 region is CASSLALEGSEAFF. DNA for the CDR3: TGTGCCAGCAGCTTAGCGCTGGAGGGATCTGAAGCTTTCTTT.

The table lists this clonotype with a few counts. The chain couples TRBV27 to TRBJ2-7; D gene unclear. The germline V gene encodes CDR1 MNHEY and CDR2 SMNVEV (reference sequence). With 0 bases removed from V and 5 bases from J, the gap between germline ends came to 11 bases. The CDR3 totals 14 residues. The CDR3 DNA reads TGTGCCAGCAGTTTATCCCTCACCGGCGACGAGCAGTACTTC. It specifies CASSLSLTGDEQYF.

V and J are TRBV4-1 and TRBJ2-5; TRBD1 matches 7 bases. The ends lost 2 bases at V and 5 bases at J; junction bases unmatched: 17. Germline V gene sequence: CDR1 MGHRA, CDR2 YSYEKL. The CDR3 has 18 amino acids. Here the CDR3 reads CASSQRGTVGLSVETQYF. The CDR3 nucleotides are TGCGCCAGCAGCCAACGAGGGACAGTAGGATTATCCGTCGAGACCCAGTACTTC.

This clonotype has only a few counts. The CDR3 reads CASSSGQEETQYF. CDR3 coding DNA: TGTGCCAGCAGTTCGGGACAGGAAGAGACCCAGTACTTC. The chain employs TRBV27 and TRBJ2-5, with 8 bases lining up with TRBD1. Trimming took 4 bases from V and 3 from J; bases not matched to a gene: 1. This CDR3 is 13 amino acids long. CDR1 and CDR2 from the germline V gene are MNHEY and SMNVEV (reference sequence).

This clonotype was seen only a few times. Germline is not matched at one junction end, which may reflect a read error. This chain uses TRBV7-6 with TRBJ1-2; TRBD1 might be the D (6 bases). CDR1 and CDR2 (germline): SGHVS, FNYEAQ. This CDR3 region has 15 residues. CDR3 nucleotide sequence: TGTGCCAGCAGCGGGGGGGGCAGGGTGAACTCTGGCTACACCTTC. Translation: CASSGGGRVNSGYTF.

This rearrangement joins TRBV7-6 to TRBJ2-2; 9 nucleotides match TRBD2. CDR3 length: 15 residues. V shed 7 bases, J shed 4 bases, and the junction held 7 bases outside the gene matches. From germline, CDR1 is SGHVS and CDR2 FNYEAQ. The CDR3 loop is CASMSGRPGTGELFF. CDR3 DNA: TGTGCCAGCATGAGCGGGAGGCCAGGCACCGGGGAGCTGTTTTTT.

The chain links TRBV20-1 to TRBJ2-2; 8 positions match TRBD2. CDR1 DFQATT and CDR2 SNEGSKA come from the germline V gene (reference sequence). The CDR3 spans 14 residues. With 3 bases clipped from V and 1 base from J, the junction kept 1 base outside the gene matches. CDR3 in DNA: TGCAGTGCTAGGGGACTAGGGAACACCGGGGAGCTGTTTTTT. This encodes CSARGLGNTGELFF.

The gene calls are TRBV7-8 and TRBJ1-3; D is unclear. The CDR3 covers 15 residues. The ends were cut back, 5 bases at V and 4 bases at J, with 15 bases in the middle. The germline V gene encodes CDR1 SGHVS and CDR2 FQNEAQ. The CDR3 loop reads CASSGYGPDGNTIYF. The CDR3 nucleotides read TGTGCCAGCAGCGGGTACGGGCCCGACGGAAACACCATATATTTT.

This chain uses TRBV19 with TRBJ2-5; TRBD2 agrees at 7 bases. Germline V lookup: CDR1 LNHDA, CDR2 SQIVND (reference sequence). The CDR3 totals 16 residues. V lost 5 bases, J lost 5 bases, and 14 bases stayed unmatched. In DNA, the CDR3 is TGTGCCAGTAGTGGGCGAGTCGGCCGGGAGGCGGAGACCCAGTACTTC. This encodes CASSGRVGREAETQYF.

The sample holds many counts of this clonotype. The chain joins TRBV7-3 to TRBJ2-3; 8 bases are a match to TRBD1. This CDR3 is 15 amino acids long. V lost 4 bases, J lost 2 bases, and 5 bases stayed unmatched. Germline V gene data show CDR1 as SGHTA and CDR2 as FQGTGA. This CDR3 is CASSSRQGITDTQYF. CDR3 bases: TGTGCCAGCAGCTCACGACAGGGGATCACAGATACGCAGTATTTT.

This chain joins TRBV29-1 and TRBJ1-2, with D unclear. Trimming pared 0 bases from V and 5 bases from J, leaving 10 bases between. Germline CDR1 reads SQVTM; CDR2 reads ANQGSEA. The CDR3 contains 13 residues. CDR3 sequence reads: CSVEDLTSYGYTF. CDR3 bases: TGCAGCGTTGAAGATCTTACTTCGTATGGCTACACCTTC.

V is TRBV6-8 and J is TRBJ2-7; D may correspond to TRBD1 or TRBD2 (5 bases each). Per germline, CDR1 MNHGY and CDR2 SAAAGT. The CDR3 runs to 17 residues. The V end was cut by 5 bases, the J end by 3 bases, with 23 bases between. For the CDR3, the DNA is TGTGCCAGCAGTCAGAGCCGGGACCCCCATTCCATCTACGAGCAGTACTTC. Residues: CASSQSRDPHSIYEQYF.

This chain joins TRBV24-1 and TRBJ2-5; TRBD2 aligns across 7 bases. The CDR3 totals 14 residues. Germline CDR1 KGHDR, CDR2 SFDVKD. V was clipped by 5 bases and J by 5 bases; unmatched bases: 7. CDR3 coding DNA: TGTGCCACCAGTGGGGCGGGAGAAGTGGAGACCCAGTACTTC. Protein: CATSGAGEVETQYF.

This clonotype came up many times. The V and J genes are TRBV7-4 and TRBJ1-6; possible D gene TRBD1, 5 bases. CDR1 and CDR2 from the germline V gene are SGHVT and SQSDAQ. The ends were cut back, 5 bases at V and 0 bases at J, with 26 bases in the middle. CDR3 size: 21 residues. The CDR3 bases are TGTGCCAGCAGCCTACTAATCGGGGGTGCAGTTCCTAGCTCCTATAATTCACCCCTCCACTTT. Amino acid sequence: CASSLLIGGAVPSSYNSPLHF. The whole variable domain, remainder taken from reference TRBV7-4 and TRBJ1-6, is GAGVSQSPRYKVAKRGRDVALRCDSISGHVTLYWYRQTLGQGSEVLTYSQSDAQRDKSGRPSGRFSAERPERSVSTLKIQRTEQGDSAVYLCASSLLIGGAVPSSYNSPLHFGNGTRLTVT.

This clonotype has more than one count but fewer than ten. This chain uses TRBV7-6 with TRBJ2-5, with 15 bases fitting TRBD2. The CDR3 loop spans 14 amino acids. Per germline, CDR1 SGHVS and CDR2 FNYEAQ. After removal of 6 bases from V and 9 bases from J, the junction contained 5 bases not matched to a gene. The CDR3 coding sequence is TGTGCCAGCAGTCGGACTAGCGGGGGGGAGGCCCAGTACTTC. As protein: CASSRTSGGEAQYF.

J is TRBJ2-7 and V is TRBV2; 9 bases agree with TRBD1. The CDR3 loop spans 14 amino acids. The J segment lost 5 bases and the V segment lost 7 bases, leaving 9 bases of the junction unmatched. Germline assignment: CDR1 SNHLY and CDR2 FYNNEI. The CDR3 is CASNGQGIPNEQYF. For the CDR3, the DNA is TGTGCCAGCAATGGACAGGGGATACCCAACGAGCAGTACTTC.

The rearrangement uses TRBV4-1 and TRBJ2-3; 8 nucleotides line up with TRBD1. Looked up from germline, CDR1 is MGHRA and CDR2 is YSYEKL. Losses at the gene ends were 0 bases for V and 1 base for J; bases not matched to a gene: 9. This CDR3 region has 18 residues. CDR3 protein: CASSQEGRTGLRTDTQYF. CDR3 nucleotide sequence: TGCGCCAGCAGCCAAGAGGGTAGGACAGGGCTTCGCACAGATACGCAGTATTTT.

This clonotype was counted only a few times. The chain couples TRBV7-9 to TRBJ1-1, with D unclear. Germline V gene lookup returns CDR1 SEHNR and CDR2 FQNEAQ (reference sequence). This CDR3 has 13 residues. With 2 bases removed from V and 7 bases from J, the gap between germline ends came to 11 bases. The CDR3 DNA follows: TGTGCCAGCAGCTTAAAATCGGCGGATGAAGCTTTCTTT. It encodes CASSLKSADEAFF.

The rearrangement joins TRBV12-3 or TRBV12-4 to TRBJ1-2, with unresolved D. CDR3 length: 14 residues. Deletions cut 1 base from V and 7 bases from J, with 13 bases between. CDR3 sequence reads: CASSLGSRAGGYTF. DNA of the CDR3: TGTGCCAGCAGTTTAGGGTCTCGAGCCGGTGGCTACACCTTC.

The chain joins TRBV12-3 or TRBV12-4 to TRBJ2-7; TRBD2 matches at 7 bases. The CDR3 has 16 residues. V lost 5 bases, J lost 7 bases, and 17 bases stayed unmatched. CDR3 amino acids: CASSPPGGSPPREQYF. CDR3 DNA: TGTGCCAGCAGTCCCCCGGGAGGAAGCCCTCCTAGAGAGCAGTACTTC.

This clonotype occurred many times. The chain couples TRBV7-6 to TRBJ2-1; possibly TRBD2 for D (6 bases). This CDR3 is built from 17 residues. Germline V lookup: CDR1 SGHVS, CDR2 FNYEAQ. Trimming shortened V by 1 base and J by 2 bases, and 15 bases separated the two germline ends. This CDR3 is CASSLVYGSRTYNEQFF. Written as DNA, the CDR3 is TGTGCCAGCAGCTTAGTATACGGGAGTAGGACCTACAATGAGCAGTTCTTC.

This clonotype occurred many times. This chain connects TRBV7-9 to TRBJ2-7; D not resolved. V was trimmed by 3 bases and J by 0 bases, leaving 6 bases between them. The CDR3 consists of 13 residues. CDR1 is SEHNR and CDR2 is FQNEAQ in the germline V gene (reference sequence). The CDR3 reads CASSLGNSYEQYF. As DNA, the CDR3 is TGTGCCAGCAGCTTGGGCAACTCCTACGAGCAGTACTTC.

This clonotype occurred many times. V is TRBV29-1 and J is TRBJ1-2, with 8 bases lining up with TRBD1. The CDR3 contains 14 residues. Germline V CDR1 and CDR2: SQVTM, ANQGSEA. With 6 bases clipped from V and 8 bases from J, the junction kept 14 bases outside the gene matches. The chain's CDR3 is CSVDDPGTGYGYTF. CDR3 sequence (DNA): TGCAGCGTGGATGATCCCGGGACAGGCTACGGCTACACCTTC.

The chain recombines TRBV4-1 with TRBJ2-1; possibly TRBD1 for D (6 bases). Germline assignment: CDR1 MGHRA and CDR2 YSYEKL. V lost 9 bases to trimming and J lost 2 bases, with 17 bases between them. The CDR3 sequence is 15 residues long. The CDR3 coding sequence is TGCGCCAGTCAACACAGGGACGCCGCCTACAATGAGCAGTTCTTC. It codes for CASQHRDAAYNEQFF.

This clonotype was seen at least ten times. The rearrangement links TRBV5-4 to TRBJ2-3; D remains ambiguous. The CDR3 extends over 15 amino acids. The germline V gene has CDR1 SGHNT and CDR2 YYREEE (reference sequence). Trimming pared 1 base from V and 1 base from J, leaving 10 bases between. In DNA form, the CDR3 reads TGTGCCAGCAGCTTGAAAAGCCGGGGCACAGATACGCAGTATTTT. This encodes CASSLKSRGTDTQYF. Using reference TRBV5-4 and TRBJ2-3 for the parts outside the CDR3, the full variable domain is ETGVTQSPTHLIKTRGQQVTLRCSSQSGHNTVSWYQQALGQGPQFIFQYYREEENGRGNFPPRFSGLQFPNYSSELNVNALELDDSALYLCASSLKSRGTDTQYFGPGTRLTVL.